This T cell receptor beta chain was profiled in a study of blood T cell repertoires in COVID-19. Study summary: The samples span acute and convalescent COVID-19 from the United States, Italy and Spain. T cells, B-cell-depleted T cells, or PBMCs supplied cDNA or gDNA.

CDR1 SGHDT and CDR2 YYEEEE come from the germline V gene. V lost 7 bases, J lost 7 bases, and 6 bases stayed unmatched. The CDR3 covers 14 residues. Original analysis: Reference gene primer amplification gave estimated nucleated cell counts. The repertoire was sequenced with immunoSEQ multiplex PCR; TCRdb's copy has only in-frame clones and lacks some. For V, J and clone size, that table is used; D and trimming come from the DNA. The data contain approximately 150,000 clones, approximately 81% of them singletons. Seattle's enrolled individuals joined amid active infection and were then monitored longitudinally.

The specimen was peripheral blood. The V and J genes are TRBV5-6 and TRBJ2-2; 11 positions match TRBD1. This clonotype originated in a woman between 45 and 60 years old with COVID-19, enrolled during active disease. The CDR3 here is CASGDRGKIGELFF. The CDR3 nucleotides are TGTGCCAGCGGGGACAGGGGGAAAATCGGGGAGCTGTTTTTT.